The next 27 T cell receptor beta chains were all read from a single sample in a study of blood T cells in healthy people across ages. Alongside a J-beta primer mix, a sample-barcoded 5' primer served in a second PCR lasting roughly 7 to 12 cycles. TCRdb used MiXCR to reprocess the 5' RACE reads, holding one entry per CDR3 protein. The repertoire holds approximately 1,700,000 distinct CDR3 sequences, with about two fifths as singletons. Sequencing used blood. The source is a human donor in good health.

This clonotype was found a few times. The J gene is TRBJ1-1, the V gene TRBV11-1; D may be TRBD1 (5 bases). V lost 5 bases, J lost 7 bases, and 14 bases lay in between. Per the germline V gene, CDR1 is SGHAT and CDR2 is FQDESV (reference sequence). CDR3 size: 13 residues. The CDR3 protein is CASSPSPGGEAFF. The CDR3 nucleotides are TGTGCCAGCAGCCCATCACCCGGGGGTGAAGCTTTCTTT.

The chain links TRBV5-1 to TRBJ2-2; no definite D call. This CDR3 comprises 13 residues. Germline CDR1 is SGHRS and CDR2 is YFSETQ. The V and J ends lost 3 bases and 6 bases respectively, with 9 bases between them. The DNA for the CDR3 is TGCGCCAGCAGCTCGGGCAACGCCGGGGAGCTGTTTTTT. It encodes CASSSGNAGELFF.

The chain links TRBV12-3 or TRBV12-4 to TRBJ1-1, with D unresolved. This CDR3 is built from 12 residues. Between the trimmed V and J ends, which lost 7 bases and 7 bases, there was a span of 13 bases. The CDR3 region is CASNPIGLEAFF. In DNA form, the CDR3 reads TGTGCCAGCAATCCCATCGGGCTTGAAGCTTTCTTT.

In the case of this clonotype: Since a much larger clone is just one base distant, this may be a read error. The CDR3 DNA is TGTGCCAGCAGCTTGAGGGGACGGCAGACCCAGTACTTC. This sequence encodes CASSLRGRQTQYF. The chain combines TRBV7-2 with TRBJ2-5; D possibly uses TRBD1 or TRBD2 (5 bases each). The CDR3 contains 13 residues. V was clipped by 3 bases and J by 6 bases, with 11 bases between them. The germline V gene has CDR1 SGHTA and CDR2 FQGNSA.

The CDR3: CASSFPSGGLRETQYF. The DNA of the CDR3 is TGTGCCAGCAGCTTCCCTAGCGGGGGATTACGAGAGACCCAGTACTTC. The genes are TRBV7-2 and TRBJ2-5; 10 bases align to TRBD2. CDR1 is SGHTA and CDR2 is FQGNSA in the germline V gene. The junction had 8 bases not matched to a gene; V was cut back by 3 bases and J by 4 bases. The CDR3 length is 16 residues.

This clonotype was counted only a few times. The rearrangement uses TRBV21-1 and TRBJ2-7; TRBD1, the D gene given by the table, was not confirmed from the DNA. TRBV21-1 has pseudogene status. The CDR3 length is 16 residues. CDR3 region: CASWDGRRKNTYEQYF. CDR3 DNA: TGTGCCAGCTGGGACGGAAGAAGGAAGAATACCTACGAGCAGTACTTC.

This clonotype appeared a few times. J is TRBJ1-2 and V is TRBV12-3 or TRBV12-4; possible D gene TRBD1, 5 bases. V lost 3 bases to trimming and J lost 8 bases, with 16 bases between them. The CDR3 runs to 14 residues. CDR3 in DNA: TGTGCCAGCAGTTTTGGGGCCGGGTCAGGCGGCTACACCTTC. It encodes CASSFGAGSGGYTF.

The genes are TRBV4-1 and TRBJ2-5; D is undetermined. In germline, CDR1 is MGHRA, CDR2 YSYEKL. The CDR3 consists of 13 residues. V lost 2 bases to trimming and J lost 5 bases, with 9 bases between them. CDR3 bases: TGCGCCAGCAGCCAACTTTTGTCTGAGACCCAGTACTTC. Encoded protein: CASSQLLSETQYF.

This clonotype was observed a few times. The chain has TRBV29-1 and TRBJ1-1; D perhaps matches TRBD1 (5 bases). The V end lost 2 bases, the J end lost 1 base, and 11 bases lay between the germline ends. Germline assignment: CDR1 SQVTM and CDR2 ANQGSEA. This CDR3 region has 14 residues. CDR3 in amino acids: CSVERKQANTEAFF. The CDR3 DNA is TGCAGCGTTGAAAGGAAACAGGCGAACACTGAAGCTTTCTTT.

In regard to this clonotype: The CDR3 end shows no conserved phenylalanine or tryptophan, and so a read error is likely. J is TRBJ1-2 and V is TRBV29-1, with D tentatively TRBD1 (6 bases). The CDR3 has 19 amino acids. V lost 6 bases and J lost 0, with 29 bases in between. Germline V gives CDR1 SQVTM, CDR2 ANQGSEA. The CDR3 DNA reads as TGCAGCGTGCTCCCAGTACGGACAGACCTGGTAAGAGCTAACTATGGCTACACCGTC. It yields the protein CSVLPVRTDLVRANYGYTV.

This clonotype was recorded only once. The chain recombines TRBV7-4 with TRBJ1-5; TRBD1 matches 10 bases. The CDR3 length is 16 residues. With V trimmed by 5 bases and J by 5 bases, 9 bases remained unmatched. CDR1 is SGHVT and CDR2 is SQSDAQ in the germline V gene. DNA for the CDR3: TGTGCCAGCAGCACCCAGACAGGGGGCAAAGATCAGCCCCAGCATTTT. It specifies CASSTQTGGKDQPQHF. Based on the CDR3 plus reference TRBV7-4 and TRBJ1-5, the full variable domain is GAGVSQSPRYKVAKRGRDVALRCDSISGHVTLYWYRQTLGQGSEVLTYSQSDAQRDKSGRPSGRFSAERPERSVSTLKIQRTEQGDSAVYLCASSTQTGGKDQPQHFGDGTRLSIL.

The chain employs TRBV19 and TRBJ1-1; D is unresolved. Germline V lookup: CDR1 LNHDA, CDR2 SQIVND (reference sequence). V dropped 7 bases and J dropped 7 bases, with 10 bases sitting between them. This CDR3 is 11 amino acids long. The CDR3 nucleotides are TGTGCCAGTACTTCCGGTTTTGAAGCTTTCTTT. This gives the protein CASTSGFEAFF.

This clonotype was observed a few times. The chain carries TRBV12-3 or TRBV12-4 and TRBJ2-3, with D maybe TRBD2 (6 bases). V lost 3 bases, J lost 7 bases, and 8 bases lay in between. The CDR3 loop spans 12 amino acids. The DNA of the CDR3 is TGTGCCAGCAGTTTTGCGGGACATACGCAGTATTTT. It specifies CASSFAGHTQYF.

The chain joins TRBV6-5 to TRBJ2-7; D could derive from TRBD1 or TRBD2 (5 bases each). Germline assignment: CDR1 MNHEY and CDR2 SVGAGI. The CDR3 consists of 16 residues. V lost 0 bases to trimming and J lost 4 bases, with 16 bases between them. The CDR3 DNA follows: TGTGCCAGCAGTTACTCGTTGGGGCAGGGACCATACGAGCAGTACTTC. Protein: CASSYSLGQGPYEQYF.

This clonotype was seen a few times. CDR3 in DNA: TGTGCCAGCAGTTTCGGGCGGGGGGGCCGGGAGACCCAGTACTTC. Protein: CASSFGRGGRETQYF. The chain links TRBV12-3 or TRBV12-4 to TRBJ2-5; TRBD2 matches at 9 bases. The CDR3 loop spans 15 amino acids. Unmatched junction bases numbered 7, after V lost 3 bases and J lost 5 bases.

In this sample, this clonotype turned up a few times. The chain joins TRBV6-2 or TRBV6-3 to TRBJ1-1; D uncertain. V shed 2 bases and J shed 7 bases, with 5 bases lying between them. This CDR3 is built from 11 residues. Germline CDR1 and CDR2: MNHEY and SVGEGT. This CDR3 reads CASSYVREAFF. In DNA, the CDR3 is TGTGCCAGCAGTTACGTACGTGAAGCTTTCTTT.

The sample holds many counts of this clonotype. This sequence joins TRBV29-1 and TRBJ2-3; 9 bases are shared with TRBD2. Germline CDR1 is SQVTM and CDR2 is ANQGSEA. Trimming removed 0 bases from V and 6 bases from J; junction bases left unmatched: 7. This CDR3 spans 15 amino acids. The CDR3 coding sequence is TGCAGCGTTGAAGATAACAGAGCGGGGGGCGATACGCAGTATTTT. It translates to CSVEDNRAGGDTQYF.

This clonotype was found a few times. V usage is TRBV7-2 and J usage is TRBJ2-4; D may be TRBD1 or TRBD2 (7 bases each). Trimming took 4 bases from V and 0 from J, leaving 25 bases between them. Germline V gives CDR1 SGHTA, CDR2 FQGNSA. This CDR3 has 20 residues. Here the CDR3 reads CASSYLPRGGILLAKNIQYF. In nucleotides, the CDR3 is TGTGCCAGCAGCTATCTACCCAGGGGGGGTATCTTACTAGCCAAAAACATTCAGTACTTC.

This clonotype occurred many times. The J gene is TRBJ2-5, the V gene TRBV7-8; D not resolved. In germline, CDR1 is SGHVS, CDR2 FQNEAQ. The CDR3 totals 13 residues. V was cut by 4 bases and J by 2 bases, with 8 bases left in between. This chain's CDR3 is CASSSLAQETQYF. For the CDR3, the DNA is TGTGCCAGCAGCTCGCTTGCGCAAGAGACCCAGTACTTC.

As regards this clonotype: At one boundary the junction diverges from the germline segment, which might be a read error. The gene calls are TRBV12-3 or TRBV12-4 and TRBJ1-2; tentative D call: TRBD1 (6 bases). CDR3 length: 16 residues. The CDR3 here is CAGSFVLDPQGNGYTF. The CDR3 coding sequence is TGTGCCGGCAGTTTCGTTTTGGACCCACAGGGTAACGGCTACACCTTC.

About this clonotype: Germline and junction disagree at one end, which may indicate a read error. The V call is TRBV4-3, the J call TRBJ2-5; either TRBD1 or TRBD2 may supply D (5 bases each). TRBJ2-7 matches the DNA end more closely, so the J call is doubtful. The CDR3 totals 13 residues. Germline V CDR1 and CDR2: LGHNA, YSLEER. The CDR3 DNA is TGCACCAGCAGCCAAGACTGGGGGAACGAGCAGTACTTC. Translating it yields CTSSQDWGNEQYF.

This clonotype has just a few counts. V is TRBV20-1 and J is TRBJ2-3; 14 bases are shared with TRBD2. After removal of 0 bases from V and 0 bases from J, the junction contained 14 bases not matched to a gene. Per the germline V gene, CDR1 is DFQATT and CDR2 is SNEGSKA (reference sequence). This CDR3 region has 21 residues. CDR3 region: CSARDPGGLAGETLSTDTQYF. DNA of the CDR3: TGCAGTGCTAGAGATCCGGGGGGACTAGCGGGGGAAACCCTCAGCACAGATACGCAGTATTTT.

This clonotype has a handful of counts. The chain joins TRBV3-1 to TRBJ2-4; unclear D gene. This CDR3 is 12 amino acids long. V was shortened by 1 base and J by 13 bases, with 11 bases between the two germline ends. Germline lookup yields CDR1 LGHDT and CDR2 YNNKEL (reference sequence). CDR3 bases: TGTGCCAGCAGCCAAGCCGCCCTGGAGCAGTACTTC. Amino acid sequence: CASSQAALEQYF.

The chain joins TRBV7-9 to TRBJ2-3; D possibly matches TRBD1 or TRBD2 (5 bases each). There are 16 residues in the CDR3. CDR1 and CDR2 (germline): SEHNR, FQNEAQ (reference sequence). Trimming removed 1 base at V and 3 bases at J, with 14 bases between. The CDR3 loop is CASSLVQRGATDTQYF. CDR3 sequence (DNA): TGTGCCAGCAGCTTAGTACAGAGGGGCGCAACAGATACGCAGTATTTT.

This clonotype has ten or more counts. The CDR3 coding sequence is TGCGCCAGCAGCCAAGTAAGGGGCGAGCAGTACTTC. Translation gives CASSQVRGEQYF. V and J are TRBV4-1 and TRBJ2-7; possibly TRBD1 for D (5 bases). V lost 1 base to trimming and J lost 6 bases, with 7 bases between them. The CDR3 runs to 12 residues. Per the germline V gene, CDR1 is MGHRA and CDR2 is YSYEKL.

Worth noting for this clonotype: The junction and the germline gene differ at one end; a read error may be behind it. V is TRBV6-5 and J is TRBJ2-1, with TRBD2 matching 7 bases. Looked up from germline, CDR1 is MNHEY and CDR2 is SVGAGI. This CDR3 spans 13 amino acids. The CDR3: CVSSSTSVGEQFF. The DNA of the CDR3 is TGTGTCAGCAGTTCCACTAGCGTCGGTGAGCAGTTCTTC.

Note on this clonotype: The junction differs from germline at one of its ends, possibly a read error. This chain links TRBV20-1 with TRBJ2-1; D is unresolved. The germline CDR1 and CDR2 sequences are DFQATT and SNEGSKA (reference sequence). This CDR3 has 13 residues. CDR3 sequence (DNA): TGCAGTGCTATAAAGGTTCAGTTCAATGAGCGGTTCTTC. Its translation is CSAIKVQFNERFF.